This TCR beta chain was recorded in a study of T cell changes during pregnancy in multiple sclerosis. Method: immunoSEQ multiplex PCR; TCRdb's copy keeps in-frame clones and lacks some. Of about 38,000 clones detected, around 90% appear once; the ten largest clones hold around 0.57%. Germline V gene lookup returns CDR1 SGHNT and CDR2 YYREEE (reference sequence). V was clipped by 5 bases and J by 10 bases; unmatched bases: 12. The CDR3 runs 14 residues. The sequencing here drew on CD4+ T cells from peripheral blood mononuclear cells, taken before pregnancy. This TCR came from a female donor with multiple sclerosis, enrolled in a pregnancy study. The J gene is TRBJ1-2, the V gene TRBV5-4; 9 bases line up with TRBD1. The CDR3 nucleotides are TGTGCCAGCAGTTCGGGACAGGGAGTCCCGTCCTACACCTTC. This encodes CASSSGQGVPSYTF. Combining the CDR3 with reference TRBV5-4 and TRBJ1-2 gives the whole variable domain ETGVTQSPTHLIKTRGQQVTLRCSSQSGHNTVSWYQQALGQGPQFIFQYYREEENGRGNFPPRFSGLQFPNYSSELNVNALELDDSALYLCASSSGQGVPSYTFGSGTRLTVV.